This T cell receptor beta chain was found in a study of T cell changes during pregnancy in multiple sclerosis. This CDR3 comprises 16 residues. V was pared by 4 bases and J by 5 bases, with 8 bases of the junction left unmatched. CDR1 SGHNT and CDR2 YYREEE come from the germline V gene (reference sequence). Sequencing was performed with immunoSEQ multiplex PCR; in TCRdb, only in-frame clones are kept and a portion is missing. Among around 80,000 clones listed, about 94% were seen once. This material consisted of peripheral blood, taken in the second trimester of pregnancy. The receptor comes from a female donor in good health, enrolled as a control in a pregnancy study. V and J are TRBV5-4 and TRBJ2-3; TRBD2 matches at 12 bases. The CDR3 DNA reads as TGTGCCAGCAGCCCTCAGACTAGCGGGAGTCGAGATACGCAGTATTTT. Translated: CASSPQTSGSRDTQYF.